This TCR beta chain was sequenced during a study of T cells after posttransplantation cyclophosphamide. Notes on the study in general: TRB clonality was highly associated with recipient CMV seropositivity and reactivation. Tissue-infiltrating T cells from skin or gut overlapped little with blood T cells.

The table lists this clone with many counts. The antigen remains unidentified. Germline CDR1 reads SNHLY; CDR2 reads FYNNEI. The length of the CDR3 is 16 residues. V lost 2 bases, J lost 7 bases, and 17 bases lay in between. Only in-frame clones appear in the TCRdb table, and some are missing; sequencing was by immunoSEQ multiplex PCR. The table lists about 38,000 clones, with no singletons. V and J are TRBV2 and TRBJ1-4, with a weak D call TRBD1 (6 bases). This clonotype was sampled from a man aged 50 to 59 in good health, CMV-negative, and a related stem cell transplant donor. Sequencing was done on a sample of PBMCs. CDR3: CASSEYITGNGEKLFF. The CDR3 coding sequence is TGTGCCAGCAGTGAATACATTACAGGGAACGGTGAAAAACTGTTTTTT.